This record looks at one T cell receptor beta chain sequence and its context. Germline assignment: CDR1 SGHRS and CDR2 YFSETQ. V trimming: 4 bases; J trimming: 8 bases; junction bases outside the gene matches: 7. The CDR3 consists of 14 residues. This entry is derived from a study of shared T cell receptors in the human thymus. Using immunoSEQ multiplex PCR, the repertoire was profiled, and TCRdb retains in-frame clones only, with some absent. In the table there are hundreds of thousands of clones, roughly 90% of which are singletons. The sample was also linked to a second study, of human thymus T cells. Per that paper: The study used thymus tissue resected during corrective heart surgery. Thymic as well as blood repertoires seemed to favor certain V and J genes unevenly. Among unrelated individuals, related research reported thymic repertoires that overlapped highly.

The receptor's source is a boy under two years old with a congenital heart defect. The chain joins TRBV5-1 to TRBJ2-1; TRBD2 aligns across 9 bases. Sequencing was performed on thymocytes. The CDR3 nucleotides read TGCGCCAGCAGCGCACGGACTAGCGTCGATGAGCAGTTCTTC. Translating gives CASSARTSVDEQFF.